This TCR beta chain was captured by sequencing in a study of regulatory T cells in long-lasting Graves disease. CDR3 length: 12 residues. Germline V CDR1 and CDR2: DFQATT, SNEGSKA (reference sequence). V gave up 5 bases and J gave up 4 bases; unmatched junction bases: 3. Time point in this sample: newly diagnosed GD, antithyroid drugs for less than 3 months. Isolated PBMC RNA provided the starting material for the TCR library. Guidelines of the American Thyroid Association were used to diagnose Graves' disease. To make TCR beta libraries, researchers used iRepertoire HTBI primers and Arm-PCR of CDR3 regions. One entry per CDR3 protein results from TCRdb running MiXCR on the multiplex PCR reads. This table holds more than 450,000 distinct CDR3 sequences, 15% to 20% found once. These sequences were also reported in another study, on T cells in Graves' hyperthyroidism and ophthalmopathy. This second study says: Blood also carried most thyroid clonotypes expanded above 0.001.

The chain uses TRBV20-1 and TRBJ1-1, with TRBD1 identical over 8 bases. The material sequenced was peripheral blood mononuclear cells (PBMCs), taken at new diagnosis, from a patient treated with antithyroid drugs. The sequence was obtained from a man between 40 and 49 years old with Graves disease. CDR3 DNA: TGCAGTGCTGGACAGGGAGGCACTGAAGCTTTCTTT. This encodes CSAGQGGTEAFF.